The 18 T cell receptor beta chains listed next were all sequenced from one sample in a study of T cell responses to AZD1222 COVID-19 vaccine. Method: immunoSEQ multiplex PCR; TCRdb's copy keeps in-frame clones and lacks some. The repertoire includes around 200,000 clones, roughly 90% of them detected once, and 0.99% sits in the top ten. Material: peripheral blood, obtained on day 0 of AZD1222 vaccination. The receptors derive from an adult in good health.

This chain joins TRBV7-2 and TRBJ2-4, with a possible D match to TRBD1 (5 bases). The V gene's germline CDR1 is SGHTA and CDR2 FQGNSA. Trimming cost V 0 bases and J 6 bases, with 9 bases left between them. The CDR3 contains 14 residues. CDR3 coding DNA: TGTGCCAGCAGCTTAGCTCCAGGGTTAAACATTCAGTACTTC. Translated, it gives CASSLAPGLNIQYF. The complete variable domain, with remaining parts taken from reference TRBV7-2 and TRBJ2-4, reads GAGVSQSPSNKVTEKGKDVELRCDPISGHTALYWYRQSLGQGLEFLIYFQGNSAPDKSGLPSDRFSAERTGGSVSTLTIQRTQQEDSAVYLCASSLAPGLNIQYFGAGTRLSVL.

The chain recombines TRBV2 with TRBJ1-2; the match to TRBD1 covers 7 bases. Germline CDR1 SNHLY, CDR2 FYNNEI. V gave up 5 bases and J gave up 6 bases; unmatched junction bases: 12. The CDR3 is 15 amino acids. The DNA of the CDR3 is TGTGCCAGCAGTTCGATAGGACAGGACCCGGATGGCTACACCTTC. Translation: CASSSIGQDPDGYTF.

This clone was detected only once. The V call is TRBV28, the J call TRBJ1-5; D is ambiguous. Germline CDR1 is MDHEN and CDR2 is SYDVKM. V was shortened by 2 bases and J by 5 bases, with 7 bases between the two germline ends. The CDR3 totals 13 residues. CDR3 DNA sequence: TGTGCCAGCAGTTTAGGAAGGGATCAGCCCCAGCATTTT. It specifies CASSLGRDQPQHF.

The rearrangement uses TRBV9 and TRBJ2-7; D may be TRBD1 (8 bases). V dropped 1 base and J dropped 4 bases, with 15 bases sitting between them. Germline values: CDR1 SGDLS, CDR2 YYNGEE. The CDR3 loop spans 15 amino acids. The CDR3 sequence is CASSVSTGGEYEQYF. DNA of the CDR3: TGTGCCAGCAGCGTATCCACAGGGGGGGAGTACGAGCAGTACTTC.

V and J are TRBV6-2 or TRBV6-3 and TRBJ1-5; no clear D. The length of the CDR3 is 12 residues. Trimming took off 5 bases at V and 5 bases at J, with 7 bases between the two ends. Germline V gives CDR1 MNHEY, CDR2 SVGEGT. CDR3: CASSGDHQPQHF. CDR3 DNA sequence: TGTGCCAGCAGTGGAGACCATCAGCCCCAGCATTTT.

The J gene is TRBJ2-4, the V gene TRBV15, with a tentative D call TRBD2 (7 bases). CDR1 and CDR2 (germline): LNHNV, YYDKDF (reference sequence). The V and J ends lost 1 base and 6 bases respectively, with 10 bases between them. The CDR3 consists of 14 residues. CDR3 DNA sequence: TGTGCCACCAGCAGAGGGGGGGGCGGAAACATTCAGTACTTC. This sequence encodes CATSRGGGGNIQYF.

This chain uses TRBV19 with TRBJ1-6; D unclear. The CDR3 consists of 13 residues. CDR1 is LNHDA, CDR2 SQIVND, per germline (reference sequence). The germline V and J ends were trimmed by 3 bases and 5 bases, with 5 bases remaining between them. CDR3 nucleotide sequence: TGTGCCAGTAGTATTGGGAATAATTCACCCCTCCACTTT. It is translated as CASSIGNNSPLHF.

The chain is built from TRBV12-3 or TRBV12-4 and TRBJ2-7, with no clear D. V lost 4 bases and J 2 bases, leaving 9 bases between the germline ends. The CDR3 extends over 13 amino acids. DNA for the CDR3: TGTGCCAGCAGTTCCGGACGGACCTACGAGCAGTACTTC. Its protein product is CASSSGRTYEQYF.

V gene TRBV28 combines with J gene TRBJ1-5; a possible D gene is TRBD1 (5 bases). CDR3 length: 13 amino acids. Trimming stripped 3 bases from V and 7 bases from J, with 10 bases between. Germline V lookup: CDR1 MDHEN, CDR2 SYDVKM. The CDR3 is CASSLGLVQPQHF. DNA of the CDR3: TGTGCCAGCAGTTTGGGACTCGTCCAGCCCCAGCATTTT.

The DNA for the CDR3 is TGTGCCAGTAGTACGACTAGCGGGACTTTTGAGGAGCAGTTCTTC. The encoded protein is CASSTTSGTFEEQFF. The rearrangement links TRBV19 to TRBJ2-1, with 11 bases aligning to TRBD2. Germline V gene lookup returns CDR1 LNHDA and CDR2 SQIVND (reference sequence). The ends lost 4 bases at V and 10 bases at J; junction bases unmatched: 9. This CDR3 contains 15 residues.

This clone has a single count. This chain connects TRBV4-2 to TRBJ1-2; no definite D call. CDR1 and CDR2 from the germline V gene are LGHNA and YNFKEQ. The CDR3 has 13 amino acids. Deletions cut 0 bases from V and 7 bases from J, with 9 bases between. The CDR3 region has the DNA TGTGCCAGCAGCCAAGATCGGTTTTTTGGCTACACCTTC. Translating gives CASSQDRFFGYTF.

V is TRBV4-1 and J is TRBJ2-3, with a possible D match to TRBD1 (6 bases). Germline V gene sequence: CDR1 MGHRA, CDR2 YSYEKL. The CDR3 totals 16 residues. Trimming pared 4 bases from V and 4 bases from J, leaving 18 bases between. The CDR3 is CASSLGQFTRSDTQYF. DNA for the CDR3: TGCGCCAGCAGCCTCGGACAGTTCACAAGGTCAGATACGCAGTATTTT.

The rearrangement uses TRBV28 and TRBJ2-2; a weak D match, TRBD1 (6 bases). Germline V CDR1 and CDR2: MDHEN, SYDVKM. V dropped 6 bases and J dropped 4 bases, with 12 bases sitting between them. This CDR3 region has 14 residues. The CDR3 DNA reads as TGTGCCAGCAGATTACAGGGATTCACCGGGGAGCTGTTTTTT. Translating gives CASRLQGFTGELFF.

The V gene is TRBV9, the J gene TRBJ1-1; the D gene is possibly TRBD1 (5 bases). Germline V gene sequence: CDR1 SGDLS, CDR2 YYNGEE. V gave up 2 bases and J gave up 5 bases, with 10 bases separating them. This CDR3 contains 13 residues. CDR3 sequence (DNA): TGTGCCAGCAGCGTTGAGGGGCTTACTGAAGCTTTCTTT. It translates to CASSVEGLTEAFF.

The rearrangement joins TRBV28 to TRBJ2-7; weak D call: TRBD2 (6 bases). The germline V gene has CDR1 MDHEN and CDR2 SYDVKM. V gave up 6 bases and J gave up 3 bases, with 24 bases separating them. This CDR3 spans 17 amino acids. Written as DNA, the CDR3 is TGTGCCAGCAGCCCCATGGAACTCCAGCGGGTATACTACGAGCAGTACTTC. This gives the protein CASSPMELQRVYYEQYF.

The chain recombines TRBV10-1 with TRBJ2-3; 8 positions match TRBD2. The CDR3 consists of 16 residues. Germline V gene data show CDR1 as WNHNN and CDR2 as SYGVQD (reference sequence). V lost 0 bases, J lost 6 bases, and 8 bases stayed unmatched. CDR3 sequence reads: CASSESRASGLDTQYF. In nucleotides, the CDR3 is TGCGCCAGCAGTGAGTCGAGAGCTAGCGGGTTGGATACGCAGTATTTT.

CDR3 region: CASSQPGQRNIQYF. The CDR3 DNA reads TGTGCCAGCAGCCAACCGGGACAGAGGAACATTCAGTACTTC. The rearrangement links TRBV11-2 to TRBJ2-4; TRBD1 matches 7 bases. The V and J ends lost 5 bases and 7 bases, in that order; junction bases with no gene match: 8. Germline V gene data show CDR1 as SGHAT and CDR2 as FQNNGV. The CDR3 loop spans 14 amino acids.

The chain uses TRBV2 and TRBJ1-5; D perhaps matches TRBD1 (6 bases). The length of the CDR3 is 14 residues. V was trimmed by 8 bases and J by 2 bases, leaving 13 bases between them. Germline CDR1 SNHLY, CDR2 FYNNEI. The CDR3 here is CASGGVVGNQPQHF. The CDR3 bases are TGTGCCAGCGGGGGCGTCGTGGGCAATCAGCCCCAGCATTTT.